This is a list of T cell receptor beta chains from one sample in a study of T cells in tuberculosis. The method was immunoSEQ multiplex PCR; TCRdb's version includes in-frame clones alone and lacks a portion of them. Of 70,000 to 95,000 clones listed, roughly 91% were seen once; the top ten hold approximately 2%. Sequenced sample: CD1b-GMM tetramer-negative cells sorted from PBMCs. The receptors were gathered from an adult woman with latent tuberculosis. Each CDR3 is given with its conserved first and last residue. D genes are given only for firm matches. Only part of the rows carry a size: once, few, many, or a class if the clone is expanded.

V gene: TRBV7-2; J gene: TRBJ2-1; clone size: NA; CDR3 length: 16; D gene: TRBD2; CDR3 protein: CASSLWTSGGFGEQFF; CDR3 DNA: TGTGCCAGCAGCCTATGGACTAGCGGGGGGTTTGGTGAGCAGTTCTTC
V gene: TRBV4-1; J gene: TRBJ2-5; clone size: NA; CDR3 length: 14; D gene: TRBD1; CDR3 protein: CASSQDQGVGTQYF; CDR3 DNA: TGCGCCAGCAGCCAAGACCAGGGGGTCGGGACCCAGTACTTC
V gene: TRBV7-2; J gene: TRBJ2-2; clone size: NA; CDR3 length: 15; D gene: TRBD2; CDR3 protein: CASTPGLPNTGELFF; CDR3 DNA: TGTGCCAGCACGCCGGGACTACCGAACACCGGGGAGCTGTTTTTT
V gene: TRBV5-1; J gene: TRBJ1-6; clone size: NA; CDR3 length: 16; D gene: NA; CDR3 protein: CASSDGRSSYNSPLHF; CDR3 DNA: TGCGCCAGCAGCGACGGGAGGAGCTCCTATAATTCACCCCTCCACTTT
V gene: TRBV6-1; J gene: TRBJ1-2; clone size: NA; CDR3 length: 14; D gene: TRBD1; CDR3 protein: CASSDRGASYGYTF; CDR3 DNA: TGTGCCAGCAGTGACAGGGGGGCATCCTATGGCTACACCTTC
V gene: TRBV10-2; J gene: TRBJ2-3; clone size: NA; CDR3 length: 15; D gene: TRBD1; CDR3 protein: CASSESNRGPDTQYF; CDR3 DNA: TGCGCCAGCAGTGAGTCAAACAGGGGTCCAGATACGCAGTATTTT
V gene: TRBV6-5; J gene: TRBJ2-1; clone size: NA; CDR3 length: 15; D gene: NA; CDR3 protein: CASSYRRDGHNEQFF; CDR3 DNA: TGTGCCAGCAGTTACCGGAGGGATGGTCACAATGAGCAGTTCTTC
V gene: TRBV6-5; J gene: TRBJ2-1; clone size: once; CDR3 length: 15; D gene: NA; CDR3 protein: CASTQPGSGWDEQFF; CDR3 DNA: TGTGCCAGCACCCAACCCGGTAGCGGATGGGATGAGCAGTTCTTC
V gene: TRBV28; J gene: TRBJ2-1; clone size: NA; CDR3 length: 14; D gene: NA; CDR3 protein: CASSSGELYNEQFF; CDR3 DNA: TGTGCCAGCAGTTCAGGGGAGCTCTACAATGAGCAGTTCTTC
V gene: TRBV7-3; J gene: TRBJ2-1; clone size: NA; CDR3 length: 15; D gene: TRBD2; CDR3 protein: CASSWGLAGYNEQFF; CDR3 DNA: TGTGCCAGCAGCTGGGGACTAGCGGGCTACAATGAGCAGTTCTTC
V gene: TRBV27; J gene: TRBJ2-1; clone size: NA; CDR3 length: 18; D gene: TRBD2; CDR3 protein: CASSLGLAGGPSYNEQFF; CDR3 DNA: TGTGCCAGCAGTTTAGGACTAGCGGGGGGACCCTCCTACAATGAGCAGTTCTTC
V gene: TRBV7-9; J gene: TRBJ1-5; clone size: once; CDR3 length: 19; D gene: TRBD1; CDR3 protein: CASSFTRDRGPLSNQPQHF; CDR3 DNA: TGTGCCAGCAGCTTTACCCGGGACAGGGGGCCTCTTAGCAATCAGCCCCAGCATTTT
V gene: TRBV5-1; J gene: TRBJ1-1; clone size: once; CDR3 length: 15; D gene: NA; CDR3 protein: CASSLGGGGNTEAFF; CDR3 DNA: TGCGCCAGCAGCTTGGGGGGGGGAGGGAACACTGAAGCTTTCTTT
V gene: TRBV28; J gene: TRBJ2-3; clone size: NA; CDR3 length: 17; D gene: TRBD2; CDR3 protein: CASSLSGGGASGDTQYF; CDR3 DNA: TGTGCCAGCAGTTTAAGTGGCGGGGGGGCCAGTGGAGATACGCAGTATTTT
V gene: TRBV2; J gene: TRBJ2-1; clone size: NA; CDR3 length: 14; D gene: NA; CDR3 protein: CASSPEPGGSEQFF; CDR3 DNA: TGTGCCAGCAGTCCAGAACCAGGGGGGTCTGAGCAGTTCTTC
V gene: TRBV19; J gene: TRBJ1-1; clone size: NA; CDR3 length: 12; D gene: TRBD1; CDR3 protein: CATTGGRIEAFF; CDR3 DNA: TGTGCTACTACAGGGGGCCGTATTGAAGCTTTCTTT
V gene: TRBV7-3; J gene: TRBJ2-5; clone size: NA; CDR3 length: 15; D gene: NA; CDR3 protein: CASSLSGGLQETQYF; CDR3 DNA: TGTGCCAGCAGCTTAAGCGGGGGCCTCCAAGAGACCCAGTACTTC
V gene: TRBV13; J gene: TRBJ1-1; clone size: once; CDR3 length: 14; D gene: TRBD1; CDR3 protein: CASSYRQGNTEAFF; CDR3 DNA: TGTGCCAGCAGCTATAGACAGGGCAACACTGAAGCTTTCTTT
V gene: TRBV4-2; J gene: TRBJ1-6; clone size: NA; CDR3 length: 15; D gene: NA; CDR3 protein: CASSQAPTGGSPLHF; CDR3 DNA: TGTGCCAGCAGCCAAGCCCCGACTGGGGGGTCACCCCTCCACTTT
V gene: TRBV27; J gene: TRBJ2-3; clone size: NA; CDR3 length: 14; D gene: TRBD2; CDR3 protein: CASRRSGVGFTQYF; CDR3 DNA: TGTGCCAGCAGACGTAGCGGGGTCGGTTTTACGCAGTATTTT
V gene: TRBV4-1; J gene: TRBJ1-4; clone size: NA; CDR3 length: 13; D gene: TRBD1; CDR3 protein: CASSQAGGEKLFF; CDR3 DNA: TGCGCCAGCAGCCAAGCAGGGGGTGAAAAACTGTTTTTT
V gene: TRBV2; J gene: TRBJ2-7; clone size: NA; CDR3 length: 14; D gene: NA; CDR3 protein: CASSESRGSYEQYF; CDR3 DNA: TGTGCCAGCAGTGAATCGCGGGGATCCTACGAGCAGTACTTC
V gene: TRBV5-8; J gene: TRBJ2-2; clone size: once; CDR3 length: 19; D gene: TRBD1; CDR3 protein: CASTPAGTGGFGSTGELFF; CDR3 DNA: TGTGCCAGCACCCCCGCCGGGACAGGGGGCTTCGGGAGCACCGGGGAGCTGTTTTTT
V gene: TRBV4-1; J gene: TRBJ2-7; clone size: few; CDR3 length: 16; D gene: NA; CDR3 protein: CASSQAHPRGTYEQYF; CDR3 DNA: TGCGCCAGCAGCCAAGCCCATCCTCGGGGGACCTACGAGCAGTACTTC
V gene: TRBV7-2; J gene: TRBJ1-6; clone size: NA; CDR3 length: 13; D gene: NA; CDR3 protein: CASSLLENSPLHF; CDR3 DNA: TGTGCCAGCAGCTTATTGGAGAATTCACCCCTCCACTTT
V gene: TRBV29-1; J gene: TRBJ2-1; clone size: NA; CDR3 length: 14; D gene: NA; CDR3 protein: CSVLLRGGYNEQFF; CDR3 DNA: TGCAGCGTTCTATTGAGGGGGGGATACAATGAGCAGTTCTTC
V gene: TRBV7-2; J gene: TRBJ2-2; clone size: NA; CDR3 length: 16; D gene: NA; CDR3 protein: CASSLAQGRRSGELFF; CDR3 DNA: TGTGCCAGCAGCTTAGCGCAAGGGAGACGGTCCGGGGAGCTGTTTTTT
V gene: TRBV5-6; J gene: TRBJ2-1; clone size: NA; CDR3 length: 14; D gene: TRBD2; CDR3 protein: CASSRTSGGHEQFF; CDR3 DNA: TGTGCCAGCAGTCGAACTAGCGGGGGGCATGAGCAGTTCTTC
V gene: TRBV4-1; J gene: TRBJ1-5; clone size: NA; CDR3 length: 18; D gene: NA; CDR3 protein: CASSHAARGGNSNQPQHF; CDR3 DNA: TGCGCCAGCAGCCACGCTGCTCGGGGGGGGAATAGCAATCAGCCCCAGCATTTT
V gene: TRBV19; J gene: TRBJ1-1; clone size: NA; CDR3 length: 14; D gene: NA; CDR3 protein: CASSMAPLNTEAFF; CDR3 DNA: TGTGCCAGTAGTATGGCACCTTTGAACACTGAAGCTTTCTTT